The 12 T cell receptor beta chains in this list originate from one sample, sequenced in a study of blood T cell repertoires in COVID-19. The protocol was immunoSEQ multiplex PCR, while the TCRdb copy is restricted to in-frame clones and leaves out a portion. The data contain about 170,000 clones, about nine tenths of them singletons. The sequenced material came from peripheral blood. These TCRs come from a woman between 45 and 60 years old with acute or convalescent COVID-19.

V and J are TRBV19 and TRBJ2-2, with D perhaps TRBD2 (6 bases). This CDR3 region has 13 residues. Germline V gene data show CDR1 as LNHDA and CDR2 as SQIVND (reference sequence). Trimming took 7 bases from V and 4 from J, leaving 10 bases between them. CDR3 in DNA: TGTGCCAGTACCGTTAGCGGCACCGGGGAGCTGTTTTTT. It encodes CASTVSGTGELFF.

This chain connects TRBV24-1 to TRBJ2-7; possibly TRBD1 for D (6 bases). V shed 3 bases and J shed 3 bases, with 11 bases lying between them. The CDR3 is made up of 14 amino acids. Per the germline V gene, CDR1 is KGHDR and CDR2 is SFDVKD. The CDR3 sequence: CATSDPGQSYEQYF. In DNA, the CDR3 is TGTGCCACCAGTGATCCCGGACAGAGCTACGAGCAGTACTTC.

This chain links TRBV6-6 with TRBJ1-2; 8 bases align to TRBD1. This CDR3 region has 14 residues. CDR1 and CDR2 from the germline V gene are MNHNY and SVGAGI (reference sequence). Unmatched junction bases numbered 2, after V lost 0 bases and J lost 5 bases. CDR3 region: CASSYSNRGYGYTF. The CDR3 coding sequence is TGTGCCAGCAGTTACTCGAACAGGGGGTATGGCTACACCTTC.

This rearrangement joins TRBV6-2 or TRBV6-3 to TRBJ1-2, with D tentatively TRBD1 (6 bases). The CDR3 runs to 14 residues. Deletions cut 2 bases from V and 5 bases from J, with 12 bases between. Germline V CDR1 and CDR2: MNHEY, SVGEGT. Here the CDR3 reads CASSYGQSRYGYTF. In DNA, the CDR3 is TGTGCCAGCAGTTACGGACAGTCTAGATATGGCTACACCTTC.

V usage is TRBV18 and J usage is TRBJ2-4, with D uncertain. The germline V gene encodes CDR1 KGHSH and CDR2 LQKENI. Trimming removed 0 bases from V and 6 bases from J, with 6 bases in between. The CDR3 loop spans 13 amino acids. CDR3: CASSPPAGNIQYF. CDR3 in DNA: TGTGCCAGCTCACCACCGGCTGGAAACATTCAGTACTTC.

For the CDR3, the DNA is TGTGCCAGCAGCTTAGGCTGGGGGGGCGGAGATGAAAAACTGTTTTTT. This encodes CASSLGWGGGDEKLFF. V gene TRBV13 combines with J gene TRBJ1-4; a weak D match, TRBD1 (6 bases). Germline CDR1 is PRHDT and CDR2 is FYEKMQ (reference sequence). V was clipped by 0 bases and J by 6 bases, with 14 bases between them. This CDR3 region has 16 residues.

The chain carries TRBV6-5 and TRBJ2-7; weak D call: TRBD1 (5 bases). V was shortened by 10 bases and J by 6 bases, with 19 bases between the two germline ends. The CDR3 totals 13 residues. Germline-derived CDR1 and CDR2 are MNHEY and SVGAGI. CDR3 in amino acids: CATVGDYKSEQYF. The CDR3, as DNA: TGTGCCACCGTAGGGGATTATAAAAGCGAGCAGTACTTC.

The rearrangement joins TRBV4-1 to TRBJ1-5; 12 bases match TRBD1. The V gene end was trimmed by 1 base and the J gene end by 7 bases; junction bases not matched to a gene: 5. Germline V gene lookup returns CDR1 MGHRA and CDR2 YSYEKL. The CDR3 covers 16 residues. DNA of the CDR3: TGCGCCAGCAGCCAAGGCGGGACAGGGGGCGGGCAGCCCCAGCATTTT. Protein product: CASSQGGTGGGQPQHF.

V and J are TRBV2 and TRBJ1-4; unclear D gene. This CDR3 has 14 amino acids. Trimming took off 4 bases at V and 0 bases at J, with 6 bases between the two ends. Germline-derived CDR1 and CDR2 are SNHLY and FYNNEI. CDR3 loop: CASSVISTNEKLFF. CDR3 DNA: TGTGCCAGCAGTGTAATATCAACTAATGAAAAACTGTTTTTT.

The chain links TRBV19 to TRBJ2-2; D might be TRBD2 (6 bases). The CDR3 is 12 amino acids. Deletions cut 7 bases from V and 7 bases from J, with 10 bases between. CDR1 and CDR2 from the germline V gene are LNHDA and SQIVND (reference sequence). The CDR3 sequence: CASKVGGGELFF. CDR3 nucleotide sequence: TGTGCCAGTAAAGTGGGGGGCGGGGAGCTGTTTTTT.

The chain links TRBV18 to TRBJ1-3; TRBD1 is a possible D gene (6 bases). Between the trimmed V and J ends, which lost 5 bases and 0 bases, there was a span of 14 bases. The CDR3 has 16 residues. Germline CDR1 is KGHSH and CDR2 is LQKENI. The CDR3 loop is CASSTTGQFSGNTIYF. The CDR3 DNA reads TGTGCCAGCTCAACGACCGGACAGTTCTCTGGAAACACCATATATTTT.

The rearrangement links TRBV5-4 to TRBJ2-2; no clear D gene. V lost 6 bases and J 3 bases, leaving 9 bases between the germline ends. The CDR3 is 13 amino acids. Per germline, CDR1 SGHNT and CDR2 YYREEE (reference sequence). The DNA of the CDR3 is TGTGCCAGCACTGGCTTTTACACCGGGGAGCTGTTTTTT. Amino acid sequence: CASTGFYTGELFF.